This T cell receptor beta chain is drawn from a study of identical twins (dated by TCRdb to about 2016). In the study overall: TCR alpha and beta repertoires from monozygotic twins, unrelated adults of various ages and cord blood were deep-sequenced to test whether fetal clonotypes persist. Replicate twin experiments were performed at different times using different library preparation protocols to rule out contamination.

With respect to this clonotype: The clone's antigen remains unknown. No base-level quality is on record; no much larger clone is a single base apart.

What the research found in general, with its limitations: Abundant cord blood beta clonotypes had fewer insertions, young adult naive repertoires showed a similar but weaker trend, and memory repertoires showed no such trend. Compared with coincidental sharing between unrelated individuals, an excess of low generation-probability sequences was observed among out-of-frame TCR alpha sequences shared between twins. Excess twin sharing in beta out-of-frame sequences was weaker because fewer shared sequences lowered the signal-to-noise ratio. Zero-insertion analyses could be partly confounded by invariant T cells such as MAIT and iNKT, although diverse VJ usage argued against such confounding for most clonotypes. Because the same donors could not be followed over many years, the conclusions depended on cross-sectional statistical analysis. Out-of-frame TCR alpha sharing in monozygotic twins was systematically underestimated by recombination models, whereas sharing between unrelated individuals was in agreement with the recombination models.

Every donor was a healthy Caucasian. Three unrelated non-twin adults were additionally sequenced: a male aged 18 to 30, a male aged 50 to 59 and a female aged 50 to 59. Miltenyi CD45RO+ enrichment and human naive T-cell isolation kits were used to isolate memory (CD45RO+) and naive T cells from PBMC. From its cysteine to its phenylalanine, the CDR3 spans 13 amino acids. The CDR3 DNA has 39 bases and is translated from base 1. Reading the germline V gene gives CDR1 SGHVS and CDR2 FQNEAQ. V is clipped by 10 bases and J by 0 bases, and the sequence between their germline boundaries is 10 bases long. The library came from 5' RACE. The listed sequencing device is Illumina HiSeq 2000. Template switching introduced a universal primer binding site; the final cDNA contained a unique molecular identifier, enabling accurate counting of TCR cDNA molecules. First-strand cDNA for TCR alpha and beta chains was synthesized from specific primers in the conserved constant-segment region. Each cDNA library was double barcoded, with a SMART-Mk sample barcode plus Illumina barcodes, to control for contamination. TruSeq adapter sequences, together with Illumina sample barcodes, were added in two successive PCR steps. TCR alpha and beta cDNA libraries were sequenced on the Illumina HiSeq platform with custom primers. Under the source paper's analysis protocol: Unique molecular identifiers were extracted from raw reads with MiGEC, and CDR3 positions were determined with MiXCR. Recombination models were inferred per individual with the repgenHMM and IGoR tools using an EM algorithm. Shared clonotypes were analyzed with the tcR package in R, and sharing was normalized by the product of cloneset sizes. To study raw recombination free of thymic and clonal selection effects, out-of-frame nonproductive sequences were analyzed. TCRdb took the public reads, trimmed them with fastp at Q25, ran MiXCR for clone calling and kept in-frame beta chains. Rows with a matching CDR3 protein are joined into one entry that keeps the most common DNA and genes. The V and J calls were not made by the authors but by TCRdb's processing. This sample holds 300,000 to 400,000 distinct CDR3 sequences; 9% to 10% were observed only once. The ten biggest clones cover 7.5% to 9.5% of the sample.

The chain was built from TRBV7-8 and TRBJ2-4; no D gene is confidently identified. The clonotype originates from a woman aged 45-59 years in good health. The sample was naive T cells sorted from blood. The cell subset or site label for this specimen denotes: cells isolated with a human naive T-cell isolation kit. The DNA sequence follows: TGTGCCACGCGTCCGCTAGCCAAAAACATTCAGTACTTC. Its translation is CATRPLAKNIQYF.